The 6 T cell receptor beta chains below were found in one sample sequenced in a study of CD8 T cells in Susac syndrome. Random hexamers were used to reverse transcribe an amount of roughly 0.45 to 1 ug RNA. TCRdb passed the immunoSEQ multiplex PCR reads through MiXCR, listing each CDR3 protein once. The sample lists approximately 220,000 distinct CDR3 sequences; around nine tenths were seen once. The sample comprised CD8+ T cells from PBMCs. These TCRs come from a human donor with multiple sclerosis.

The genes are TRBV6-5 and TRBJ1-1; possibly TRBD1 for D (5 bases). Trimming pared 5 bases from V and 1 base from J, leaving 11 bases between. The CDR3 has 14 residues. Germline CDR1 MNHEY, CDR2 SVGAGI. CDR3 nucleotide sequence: TGTGCCAGCAGTCCAGGGTACACGAACACTGAAGCTTTCTTT. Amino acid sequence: CASSPGYTNTEAFF.

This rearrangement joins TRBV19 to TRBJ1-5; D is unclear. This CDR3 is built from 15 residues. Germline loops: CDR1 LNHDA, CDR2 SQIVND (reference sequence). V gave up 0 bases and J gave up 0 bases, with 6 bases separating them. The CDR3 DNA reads TGTGCCAGTAGTATAGAAATCTTTAGCAATCAGCCCCAGCATTTT. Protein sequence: CASSIEIFSNQPQHF.

The CDR3 bases are TGCAGCGTTGATTTTTTAGGGTGGGATCCTCAAGAGACCCAGTACTTC. The encoded protein is CSVDFLGWDPQETQYF. This chain links TRBV29-1 with TRBJ2-5, with D uncertain. CDR1 is SQVTM and CDR2 is ANQGSEA in the germline V gene. Trimming left V 3 bases short and J 2 bases short, with 19 bases between. This CDR3 spans 16 amino acids.

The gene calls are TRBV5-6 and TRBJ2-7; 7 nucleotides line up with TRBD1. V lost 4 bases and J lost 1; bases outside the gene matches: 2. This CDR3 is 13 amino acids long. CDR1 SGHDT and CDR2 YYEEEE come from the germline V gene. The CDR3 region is CASSPGQSYEQYF. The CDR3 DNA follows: TGTGCCAGCAGCCCGGGACAGTCCTACGAGCAGTACTTC.

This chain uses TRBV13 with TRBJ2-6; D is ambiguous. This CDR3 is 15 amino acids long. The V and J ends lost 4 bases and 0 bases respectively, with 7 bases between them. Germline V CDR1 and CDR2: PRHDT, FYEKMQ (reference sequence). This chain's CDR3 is CASSSAGSGANVLTF. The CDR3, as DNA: TGTGCCAGCAGCTCCGCTGGCTCTGGGGCCAACGTCCTGACTTTC.

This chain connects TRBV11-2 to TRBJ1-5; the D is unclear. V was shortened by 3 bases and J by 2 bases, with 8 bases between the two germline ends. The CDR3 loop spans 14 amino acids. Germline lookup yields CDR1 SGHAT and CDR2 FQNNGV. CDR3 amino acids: CASSFGFGNQPQHF. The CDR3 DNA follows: TGTGCCAGCAGCTTTGGTTTCGGCAATCAGCCCCAGCATTTT. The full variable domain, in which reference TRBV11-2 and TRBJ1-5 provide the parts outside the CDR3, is EAGVAQSPRYKIIEKRQSVAFWCNPISGHATLYWYQQILGQGPKLLIQFQNNGVVDDSQLPKDRFSAERLKGVDSTLKIQPAKLEDSAVYLCASSFGFGNQPQHFGDGTRLSIL.